A single sample gave rise to the 21 T cell receptor beta chains below, sequenced in a study of T cells in Graves' hyperthyroidism and ophthalmopathy. RNA transcripts provided the source from which TCR beta CDR3 regions were amplified. Initially, a first-round RT-PCR of the TCR CDR3 employed the HTBI primer set. TCRdb reprocessed the multiplex PCR reads via MiXCR and lists one record per CDR3 protein. The sample comprises 500,000 to 650,000 distinct CDR3 sequences, just under 20% of which are singletons, and around 50% rests with the top ten. Sequencing was performed on blood. These receptors came from a man in his forties with Graves' ophthalmopathy.

This clonotype was seen a few times. The CDR3 nucleotides read TGTGCCAGCAGCCAAGCAGGGAAGGAGACCCAGTACTTC. Residues: CASSQAGKETQYF. The V and J genes are TRBV3-1 and TRBJ2-5; D possibly corresponds to TRBD1 (5 bases). The germline CDR1 and CDR2 sequences are LGHDT and YNNKEL (reference sequence). The CDR3 totals 13 residues. The V end was cut by 1 base, the J end by 5 bases, with 8 bases between.

The chain links TRBV12-5 to TRBJ2-2; possibly TRBD2 for D (6 bases). Trimming left V 6 bases short and J 0 bases short, with 8 bases between. The CDR3 consists of 14 residues. Germline V lookup: CDR1 LGHNT, CDR2 FRNRAP. In nucleotides, the CDR3 is TGTGCTAGTGGGGGGGGTACGAACACCGGGGAGCTGTTTTTT. Translation: CASGGGTNTGELFF.

This clonotype was seen only a few times. This chain connects TRBV28 to TRBJ1-1, with D tentatively TRBD1 (6 bases). Germline V CDR1 and CDR2: MDHEN, SYDVKM. This CDR3 is 14 amino acids long. With 6 bases removed from V and 8 bases from J, the gap between germline ends came to 19 bases. The CDR3 loop is CASSFPGQLLEAFF. The CDR3, as DNA: TGTGCCAGCAGCTTCCCAGGACAGCTTCTAGAAGCTTTCTTT.

This clonotype was counted at least ten times. The chain uses TRBV2 and TRBJ2-2; 7 positions agree with TRBD1. The CDR3 is 17 amino acids. With 2 bases clipped from V and 3 bases from J, the junction kept 9 bases outside the gene matches. Per the germline V gene, CDR1 is SNHLY and CDR2 is FYNNEI. The CDR3 loop is CASSEPRTGGDTGELFF. The DNA for the CDR3 is TGTGCCAGCAGTGAACCTCGGACAGGCGGTGACACCGGGGAGCTGTTTTTT.

The genes are TRBV7-3 and TRBJ2-7; D might be TRBD1 (5 bases). The CDR3 is 16 amino acids. From germline, CDR1 is SGHTA and CDR2 FQGTGA. V lost 5 bases to trimming and J lost 6 bases, with 23 bases between them. The CDR3 region has the DNA TGTGCCAGCAGCCACAGGAATCAGGCTACTTCTACCGAGCAGTACTTC. Its protein is CASSHRNQATSTEQYF.

This chain links TRBV5-4 with TRBJ2-3, with TRBD1 identical over 11 bases. The germline CDR1 and CDR2 sequences are SGHNT and YYREEE (reference sequence). This CDR3 comprises 16 residues. V gave up 0 bases and J gave up 3 bases; unmatched junction bases: 3. In DNA, the CDR3 is TGTGCCAGCAGCTTGGCGGGGGACAGGGGGACAGATACGCAGTATTTT. Translating gives CASSLAGDRGTDTQYF.

The chain's CDR3 is CAWTRRSNSPLHF. DNA for the CDR3: TGTGCCTGGACCCGACGATCTAATTCACCCCTCCACTTT. The chain joins TRBV30 to TRBJ1-6; D not certain. The CDR3 consists of 13 residues. The germline V gene has CDR1 GTSNPN and CDR2 SVGIG (reference sequence). Trimming took 4 bases from V and 6 from J, leaving 10 bases between them.

This sequence joins TRBV18 and TRBJ1-3; D is possibly TRBD1 (5 bases). The CDR3 contains 16 residues. Per the germline V gene, CDR1 is KGHSH and CDR2 is LQKENI. V shed 0 bases and J shed 1 base, with 10 bases lying between them. In DNA form, the CDR3 reads TGTGCCAGCTCACCACCGGGACGTAGTTCTGGAAACACCATATATTTT. Translating it yields CASSPPGRSSGNTIYF.

The CDR3 is CASIQAGAGQPQHF. CDR3 DNA: TGTGCCAGCATTCAGGCGGGGGCGGGTCAGCCCCAGCATTTT. The rearrangement links TRBV28 to TRBJ1-5; a possible D gene is TRBD1 (6 bases). Germline CDR1 reads MDHEN; CDR2 reads SYDVKM. The V end lost 7 bases, the J end lost 6 bases, and 16 bases lay between the germline ends. This CDR3 has 14 amino acids.

This clonotype came up a few times. The rearrangement links TRBV20-1 to TRBJ2-1; 8 bases line up with TRBD2. CDR1 is DFQATT and CDR2 is SNEGSKA in the germline V gene (reference sequence). Unmatched junction bases numbered 10, after V lost 8 bases and J lost 4 bases. This CDR3 is built from 14 residues. CDR3 in DNA: TGCAGTTGCCTTTACGGGAGGGGTTACAATGAGCAGTTCTTC. This gives the protein CSCLYGRGYNEQFF.

There are many counts of this clonotype. CDR3 sequence: CASSSGPRNEQFF. CDR3 nucleotides: TGTGCCAGCAGCTCGGGACCCCGCAATGAGCAGTTCTTC. The rearrangement uses TRBV7-9 and TRBJ2-1, with D possibly called TRBD1 or TRBD2 (5 bases each). Germline V gives CDR1 SEHNR, CDR2 FQNEAQ (reference sequence). The V end was cut by 4 bases, the J end by 6 bases, with 10 bases between. The CDR3 length is 13 residues.

This clonotype was observed at least ten times. The rearrangement uses TRBV3-1 and TRBJ2-2; no firm D call. Deletions cut 4 bases from V and 4 bases from J, with 13 bases between. The CDR3 loop spans 15 amino acids. The germline CDR1 and CDR2 sequences are LGHDT and YNNKEL (reference sequence). The DNA of the CDR3 is TGTGCCAGCAGCCCAATGGCACGGACCACCGGGGAGCTGTTTTTT. It is translated as CASSPMARTTGELFF.

This clonotype was detected ten times or more. V and J are TRBV20-1 and TRBJ1-5; D is uncertain. There are 14 residues in the CDR3. The V gene lost 3 bases and the J gene lost 0 bases, with 9 bases spanning the gap. The V gene's germline CDR1 is DFQATT and CDR2 SNEGSKA (reference sequence). The DNA for the CDR3 is TGCAGTGCTAGTGAGGGAGGTAGCAATCAGCCCCAGCATTTT. Translation: CSASEGGSNQPQHF.

This clonotype was counted only a few times. For the CDR3, the DNA is TGTGCCAGCAGTCAATTGGTGATGGTGGGACAGCCCCAGCATTTT. Its translation is CASSQLVMVGQPQHF. The V gene is TRBV28, the J gene TRBJ1-5; D gene ambiguous. There are 15 residues in the CDR3. CDR1 MDHEN and CDR2 SYDVKM come from the germline V gene. With 5 bases removed from V and 7 bases from J, the gap between germline ends came to 18 bases. Combining the CDR3 with reference TRBV28 and TRBJ1-5 gives the whole variable domain DVKVTQSSRYLVKRTGEKVFLECVQDMDHENMFWYRQDPGLGLRLIYFSYDVKMKEKGDIPEGYSVSREKKERFSLILESASTNQTSMYLCASSQLVMVGQPQHFGDGTRLSIL.

The chain uses TRBV19 and TRBJ1-5; 7 nucleotides match TRBD1. In germline, CDR1 is LNHDA, CDR2 SQIVND (reference sequence). V lost 7 bases, J lost 0 bases, and 18 bases stayed unmatched. This CDR3 has 19 amino acids. CDR3 residues: CASTPHSPGGGYSNQPQHF. The CDR3 DNA reads as TGTGCCAGTACTCCCCATTCCCCAGGGGGTGGTTATAGCAATCAGCCCCAGCATTTT.

The table lists this clonotype with many counts. The chain couples TRBV6-2 or TRBV6-3 to TRBJ2-7; possible D gene TRBD1, 5 bases. CDR3 size: 16 residues. CDR1 is MNHEY and CDR2 is SVGEGT in the germline V gene. The V end was cut by 8 bases, the J end by 4 bases, with 24 bases between. This CDR3 reads CASSSRADLGLYEQYF. CDR3 bases: TGTGCCAGCTCGTCCCGGGCGGATCTGGGGCTTTACGAGCAGTACTTC.

The chain combines TRBV7-8 with TRBJ1-2; D uncertain. The ends were cut back, 4 bases at V and 7 bases at J, with 19 bases in the middle. The CDR3 length is 15 residues. Per germline, CDR1 SGHVS and CDR2 FQNEAQ. The CDR3 nucleotides read TGTGCCAGCAGCTCAGCTTTATCGGGTCCAGTTGGCTACACCTTC. Protein product: CASSSALSGPVGYTF.

In this sample, this clonotype turned up a few times. This rearrangement joins TRBV19 to TRBJ1-1; D call uncertain. This CDR3 has 15 amino acids. Germline V CDR1 and CDR2: LNHDA, SQIVND (reference sequence). V gave up 1 base and J gave up 7 bases, with 16 bases separating them. CDR3 DNA: TGTGCCAGTAGTATAGGTATGGGAGTAGGGAGTGAAGCTTTCTTT. It is translated as CASSIGMGVGSEAFF.

The genes are TRBV6-1 and TRBJ1-3; maybe TRBD1 (5 bases). The CDR3 length is 15 residues. V was clipped by 6 bases and J by 0 bases, with 12 bases between them. Germline V gene lookup returns CDR1 MNHNS and CDR2 SASEGT. The CDR3 nucleotides are TGTGCCAGCAGCCGAGCACAGGTCTCTGGAAACACCATATATTTT. Its protein product is CASSRAQVSGNTIYF.

V is TRBV18 and J is TRBJ1-4; D is perhaps TRBD1 (5 bases). CDR1 is KGHSH and CDR2 is LQKENI in the germline V gene. This CDR3 has 15 amino acids. The V end lost 6 bases, the J end lost 2 bases, and 13 bases lay between the germline ends. CDR3 amino acids: CASSQRGSTNEKLFF. CDR3 sequence (DNA): TGTGCCAGCTCGCAGAGGGGTTCGACTAATGAAAAACTGTTTTTT.

The sample holds many counts of this clonotype. The V call is TRBV7-2, the J call TRBJ2-3, with 8 bases lining up with TRBD2. This CDR3 has 17 amino acids. V lost 3 bases, J lost 1 base, and 9 bases stayed unmatched. Germline assignment: CDR1 SGHTA and CDR2 FQGNSA. This CDR3 is CASSFPASGWGTDTQYF. The CDR3 region has the DNA TGTGCCAGCAGCTTTCCCGCTAGCGGGTGGGGCACAGATACGCAGTATTTT.